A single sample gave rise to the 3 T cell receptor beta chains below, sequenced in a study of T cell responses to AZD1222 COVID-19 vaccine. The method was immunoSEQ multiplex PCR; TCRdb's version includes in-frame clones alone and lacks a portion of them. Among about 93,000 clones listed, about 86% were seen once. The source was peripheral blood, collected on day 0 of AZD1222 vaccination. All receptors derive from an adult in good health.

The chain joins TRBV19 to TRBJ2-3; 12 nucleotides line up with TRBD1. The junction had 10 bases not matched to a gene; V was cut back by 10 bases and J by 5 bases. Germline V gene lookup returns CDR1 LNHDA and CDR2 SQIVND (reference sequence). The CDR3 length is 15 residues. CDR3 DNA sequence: TGTGCCACCTCCGGGACAGGGGGCCTAGAAGATACGCAGTATTTT. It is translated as CATSGTGGLEDTQYF.

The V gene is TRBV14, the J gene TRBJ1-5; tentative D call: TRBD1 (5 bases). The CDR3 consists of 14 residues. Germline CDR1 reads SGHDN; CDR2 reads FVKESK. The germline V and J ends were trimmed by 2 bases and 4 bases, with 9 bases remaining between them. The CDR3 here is CASSQFGGNQPQHF. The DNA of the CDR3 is TGTGCCAGCAGCCAATTTGGGGGAAATCAGCCCCAGCATTTT.

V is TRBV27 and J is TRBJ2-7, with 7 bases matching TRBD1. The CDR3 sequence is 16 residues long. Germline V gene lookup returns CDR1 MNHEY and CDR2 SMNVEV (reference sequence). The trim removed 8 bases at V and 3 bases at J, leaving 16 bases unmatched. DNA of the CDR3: TGTGCCAGCCGCCAAGCAGGACAGGCAATGGGCTACGAGCAGTACTTC. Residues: CASRQAGQAMGYEQYF.